What follows is one TCR beta chain and its context. Its target is unknown. This record comes from a study of shared clonotypes between healthy human individuals. Study results and caveats: Non-shared clonotypes had lower generation probabilities than clonotypes shared by all four sorted-subset donors. Only blood underwent sampling, and tissue repertoires likely differ.

This CDR3 has 13 residues. Germline V gene lookup returns CDR1 MDHEN and CDR2 SYDVKM. Trimming pared 8 bases from V and 3 bases from J, leaving 13 bases between. Original analysis: Sequence data from immunoSEQ were junction-only and lacked quality scores; consequently, filtering differed. This table comes from immunoSEQ multiplex PCR, and its TCRdb copy is limited to in-frame clones, with some not included. Clonal size and the V and J genes are those of that table, whereas D and trimming came from the DNA. The repertoire holds around 2.5 million clones, with 90% to 95% as singletons. The origin of this receptor is a man younger than 35 in good health. Some clones in this sample may be carry-over from other donors' samples. The V and J genes are TRBV28 and TRBJ1-1, with D uncertain. The source material was naive CD4+ T cells from PBMCs. The subset here: CD45RA+ positively selected. DNA for the CDR3: TGTGCCAGCGCATCAGGAGGGCACACTGAAGCTTTCTTT. Translating gives CASASGGHTEAFF.